This T cell receptor beta chain appears in the sequencing data of a study of blood T cell repertoires in COVID-19. Study as a whole: Researchers got acute and convalescent COVID-19 samples from the United States, Italy and Spain. The cDNA or gDNA used as material had been derived from T cells, B-cell-depleted T cells, or PBMCs.

Between the trimmed V and J ends, which lost 0 bases and 6 bases, there was a span of 5 bases. CDR3 length equals 12 residues. CDR1 and CDR2 from the germline V gene are SGHRS and YFSETQ. Methods used by the authors: The assay estimated nucleated cells by amplifying reference gene primers. The data were produced by immunoSEQ multiplex PCR, yet TCRdb's version contains in-frame clones alone and is incomplete. V, J and clone size derive from that table, while D and trimming were established from the DNA sequence. The table has some 83,000 clones, 65% to 85% seen once. The specimen was peripheral blood. This chain uses TRBV5-1 with TRBJ2-3; D is unclear. This receptor was identified in a man in his sixties with active or convalescent COVID-19. CDR3 DNA sequence: TGCGCCAGCAGCTTGGGGCGGGATACGCAGTATTTT. As protein: CASSLGRDTQYF.